This TCR beta chain was captured by sequencing in a study of monozygotic twins with inflammatory bowel disease. Study-wide points: The co-twins with IBD showed lower TCRbeta diversity (inverse Simpson) than their healthy siblings. Repertoire likeness was no different across concordant and discordant twins, perhaps owing to restricted power. Some repertoire variability may stem from patients' differing immunosuppressive treatments.

A word on this clonotype: The antigen is undetermined.

Investigators made cDNA in eight separate reactions per sample. TCRdb re-called the 5' RACE reads and catalogs CDR3 proteins one per entry, DNA excluded. Its table lists nearly 450,000 distinct CDR3 sequences. This clonotype was sampled from a human donor with ulcerative colitis or Crohn's disease, or a healthy co-twin of an affected twin (not recorded which). Sequenced input: blood.

CDR3 region: CASSRNRALKETQYF. The rearrangement joins TRBV2 to TRBJ2-5; lacking DNA, the TRBD2 call made by TCRdb goes unchecked. The CDR3 spans 15 residues. The germline CDR1 and CDR2 sequences are SNHLY and FYNNEI. The full variable domain, rest sourced from reference TRBV2 and TRBJ2-5, is EPEVTQTPSHQVTQMGQEVILRCVPISNHLYFYWYRQILGQKVEFLVSFYNNEISEKSEIFDDQFSVERPDGSNFTLKIRSTKLEDSAMYFCASSRNRALKETQYFGPGTRLLVL.